This T cell receptor (beta chain) came from a study of T cells in Graves' hyperthyroidism and ophthalmopathy (dated by TCRdb to the late 2010s). Regarding the research as a whole: Peripheral blood samples were taken at the time of initial diagnosis, prior to any treatment. A discovery cohort of around 100 patients, 43 with Graves' ophthalmopathy and under 60 with stable Graves' hyperthyroidism, was used to find distinguishing TCR V-J signatures. Prospective prediction of ophthalmopathy was tested in an independent validation cohort of fewer than 20 hyperthyroidism patients and 15 to 17 patients who later progressed to ophthalmopathy. The roughly 90 discovery patients were divided at random into training and test sets in a 7:3 ratio. Thyroid tissue and blood T-cell repertoires from several Graves' hyperthyroidism patients were also compared in the study. Once sampling was done, hyperthyroidism patients were given methimazole at a starting dose of 30 mg daily, whereas ophthalmopathy patients were given high-dose intravenous methylprednisolone. According to the paper, TCR Vbeta CDR3 sequencing was carried out on approximately 140 peripheral blood samples, which came from 40 to 45 ophthalmopathy, under 85 hyperthyroidism and about 17 progressor patients.

Amplification of TCR beta CDR3 regions was carried out from RNA transcripts. The first round of RT-PCR for the TCR CDR3 was performed with the HTBI primer set and the Qiagen OneStep RT-PCR kit. Libraries were constructed in a second round of multiplex PCR, after which size selection and purification were carried out. The libraries were sequenced on an Illumina HiSeq2000 using paired-end 100 bp reads. Regarding the original processing steps: Raw data were processed with SOAPnuke, discarding reads with adapters, uncalled bases, mean Phred below 15, or no exact constant-primer or identifier match. COPE v1.2.5 was used to merge high-quality paired reads, and clonotypes were defined as unique nucleotide sequences. MiTCR v1.1 was used to align the clonotypes against IMGT TRBV, TRBD and TRBJ reference segments. Only V-J combinations with frequency above 0.0001, covering about 99% of repertoires, were analysed. The TCS score was defined as the ratio of F50 (clonal expansion) to E x V (chaos), calculated using BLOSUM62-based TCRdist between CDR3 peptides within each V-J. Welch's t-statistics and random forest reduced approximately 520 V-J features to 13, which were used in a naive Bayes classifier (R e1071). Thyroid-blood repertoire similarity was quantified with the Morisita-Horn index. TCRdb handled the public reads itself, with Q25 trimming in fastp and clone calling in MiXCR, and kept productive beta chains. Every entry covers one CDR3 protein and lists the most common genes and DNA from its rows. For this entry, the V and J calls and clone size follow TCRdb and not the study's own pipeline. This sample lists roughly 700,000 distinct CDR3 sequences; just over 35% were detected once. About a third of the sample is taken by the ten largest.

About this clonotype: Its antigen is currently not known. No much larger clonotype is one base removed from it; base qualities were not supplied.

A patient counted as having stable Graves' hyperthyroidism if no progression to ophthalmopathy occurred over 18 months of follow-up. Hyperthyroidism patients were newly diagnosed, with disease duration under 2 months, and aged 18 to 65 years. Any patient with an uncontrolled infection, another autoimmune disease, pregnancy or lactation was excluded. Diagnoses relied on clinical symptoms, serum thyroxine and TRAb, thyroid ultrasound and orbital computed tomography. Ficoll-Paque density gradient centrifugation was used to isolate PBMCs from approximately 10 ml of fresh peripheral blood. Trizol reagent was used to extract total RNA, and RNA quality was then checked on an Agilent 2100 Bioanalyzer. Broader findings and caveats from the paper: In validation, the model predicted progression to ophthalmopathy with around 71% sensitivity and about 73% specificity, a median of 6.5 months before onset. Most expanded thyroid clonotypes (frequency above 0.001) were also detected in blood, suggesting blood repertoires may reflect thyroid immune responses. In cross-validation, a model built on a 13 V-J signature told ophthalmopathy apart from stable hyperthyroidism with roughly 87% sensitivity and 81% to 82% specificity, and in testing the same model reached 80%/75%. Sample size was not statistically predetermined, and investigators were not blinded to group allocation.

Germline trimming amounts to 5 bases on V and 6 bases on J, with 12 as the count of junction bases outside the gene matches. The CDR3 runs 15 amino acids, cysteine and phenylalanine included. The entry retains the CDR3 DNA only, 45 bases that are in frame from base 1. Recombination joined TRBV12-3 or TRBV12-4 with TRBJ1-1, with 7 bases in between that match TRBD1. Sample: blood. The origin of this receptor is a woman between 40 and 50 years old with Graves' hyperthyroidism. The CDR3 protein is CASSDMDRLAPEAFF. In nucleotides, the sequence is TGTGCCAGCAGTGACATGGACAGGCTCGCCCCTGAAGCTTTCTTT.